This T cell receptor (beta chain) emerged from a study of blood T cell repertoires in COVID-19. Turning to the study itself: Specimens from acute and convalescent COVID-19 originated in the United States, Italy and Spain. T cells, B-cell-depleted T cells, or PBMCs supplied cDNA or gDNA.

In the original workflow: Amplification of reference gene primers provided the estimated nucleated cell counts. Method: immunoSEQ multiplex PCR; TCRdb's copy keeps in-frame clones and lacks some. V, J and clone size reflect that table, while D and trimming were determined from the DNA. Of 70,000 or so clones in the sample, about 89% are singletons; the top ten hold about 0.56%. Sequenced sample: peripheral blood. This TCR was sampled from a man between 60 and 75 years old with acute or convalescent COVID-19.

The CDR3 DNA reads as TGTGCCAGCAGTGAAGGGGCTAGCGGGAGCGGTGCGTATGAGCAGTTCTTC. It encodes CASSEGASGSGAYEQFF. This chain uses TRBV2 with TRBJ2-1; TRBD2 matches 10 bases. Germline assignment: CDR1 SNHLY and CDR2 FYNNEI. CDR3 length: 17 residues. Unmatched junction bases numbered 11, after V lost 1 base and J lost 8 bases.